This T cell receptor (beta chain) was recovered during a study of cytomegalovirus exposure and HLA in healthy donors. For this clone: Its target is not known.

General study results and limits: In a later analysis, V- and J-gene trimming of beta chains associated with a DCLRE1C missense variant, replicated independently. Being productive about 90% or about 30% of the time was typical of most TCR beta V segments in an earlier analysis.

This CDR3 is built from 13 residues. Trimming cost V 10 bases and J 4 bases, with 16 bases left between them. Germline lookup yields CDR1 MNHEY and CDR2 SMNVEV (reference sequence). The PCR had 60 Vbeta and 13 Jbeta primers. Only in-frame clones appear in the TCRdb table, and some are missing; sequencing was by immunoSEQ multiplex PCR. The repertoire holds 98,000 or so clones, with 76% as singletons. The sequenced material came from PBMCs. The sequence was collected from a man aged 35 to 55 in good health and CMV-seronegative. The chain joins TRBV27 to TRBJ2-5; the D gene is possibly TRBD2 (5 bases). The chain's CDR3 is CANPPGLAETQYF. The CDR3 nucleotides are TGTGCCAACCCACCCGGGCTAGCAGAGACCCAGTACTTC.